This T cell receptor (beta chain) was profiled in a study of shared T cell receptors in the human thymus. Produced via immunoSEQ multiplex PCR; TCRdb's table is partial and in-frame only. The sample consists of hundreds of thousands of clones, approximately 87% of them appearing once. Germline assignment: CDR1 DFQATT and CDR2 SNEGSKA (reference sequence). The CDR3 spans 11 residues. The ends were cut back, 3 bases at V and 8 bases at J, with 10 bases in the middle. These same records also appear under a second study, on human thymus T cells. As that report states: Healthy Finnish infants undergoing corrective surgery for congenital heart defects were the donors. Resections that were taken during corrective heart surgery supplied the thymus tissue. There appeared to be biased usage of V and J genes in thymic and blood repertoires. What related research reported was that thymic repertoires overlapped highly among unrelated individuals.

V usage is TRBV20-1 and J usage is TRBJ1-2; D may be TRBD1 (5 bases). The sample consisted of thymocytes. The clonotype was recovered from a boy under two years old with a congenital heart defect. This CDR3 is CSASGARGYTF. The CDR3 region has the DNA TGCAGTGCTAGTGGGGCTCGGGGCTACACCTTC.